These 29 T cell receptor beta chains were all obtained from the same sample, sequenced in a study of shared clonotypes between healthy human individuals. Naive CD8 isolation took CD45RO-negative cells positively selected for CCR7 and excluded terminally differentiated effector memory CD45RA+ cells. Sequencing used immunoSEQ multiplex PCR; TCRdb keeps in-frame clones, though not all of them. The sample holds some 2.1 million clones, 93% seen once. The sequencing sample was made of naive CD8+ T cells from PBMCs. Source of these receptors: a man in his late teens or twenties in good health. Some clones in this sample may be carry-over from other donors' samples.

The CDR3 spells CASSQDRGPMNTEAFF. CDR3 nucleotides: TGCGCCAGCAGCCAAGATCGGGGCCCCATGAACACTGAAGCTTTCTTT. The V gene is TRBV4-1, the J gene TRBJ1-1, with D tentatively TRBD1 (5 bases). The CDR3 sequence is 16 residues long. Germline-derived CDR1 and CDR2 are MGHRA and YSYEKL. Trimming took 0 bases from V and 0 from J, leaving 11 bases between them.

The chain has TRBV19 and TRBJ1-5; D is uncertain. The germline V gene encodes CDR1 LNHDA and CDR2 SQIVND (reference sequence). CDR3 size: 18 residues. The germline V and J ends were trimmed by 0 bases and 0 bases, with 15 bases remaining between them. CDR3 protein: CASSIDQRQSYSNQPQHF. The CDR3 DNA sequence: TGTGCCAGTAGTATAGATCAGCGGCAGTCTTATAGCAATCAGCCCCAGCATTTT.

J is TRBJ1-1 and V is TRBV29-1; D unclear. CDR1 SQVTM and CDR2 ANQGSEA come from the germline V gene. Deletions cut 6 bases from V and 8 bases from J, with 22 bases between. This CDR3 is 14 amino acids long. DNA of the CDR3: TGCAGCGTAGCGCCATCGGGATTCAGACTAGAAGCTTTCTTT. Amino acid sequence: CSVAPSGFRLEAFF. The full variable domain, its missing parts supplied by reference TRBV29-1 and TRBJ1-1, is SAVISQKPSRDICQRGTSLTIQCQVDSQVTMMFWYRQQPGQSLTLIATANQGSEATYESGFVIDKFPISRPNLTFSTLTVSNMSPEDSSIYLCSVAPSGFRLEAFFGQGTRLTVV.

This chain connects TRBV10-2 to TRBJ2-5; D not certain. In germline, CDR1 is WSHSY, CDR2 SAAADI. CDR3 length equals 13 residues. Trimming took 5 bases from V and 5 from J, leaving 12 bases between them. The CDR3 DNA reads as TGCGCCAGCAGTTCTAGAGGTTGGGAGACCCAGTACTTC. Amino acids: CASSSRGWETQYF.

This clone appeared a single time. The same CDR3 can be traced to other DNA sequences in this sample. The rearrangement joins TRBV27 to TRBJ2-1; 9 bases are shared with TRBD1. Germline V gene lookup returns CDR1 MNHEY and CDR2 SMNVEV (reference sequence). Trimming at V came to 4 bases and at J to 0 bases, leaving 1 base not matched to a gene. The CDR3 covers 15 residues. CDR3 sequence: CASSSDRGSYNEQFF. CDR3 coding DNA: TGTGCCAGCAGTTCGGACAGGGGCTCCTACAATGAGCAGTTCTTC.

The chain recombines TRBV10-1 with TRBJ2-5; D call uncertain. This CDR3 is 14 amino acids long. V shed 5 bases and J shed 5 bases, with 15 bases lying between them. Germline V gene data show CDR1 as WNHNN and CDR2 as SYGVQD (reference sequence). CDR3 in DNA: TGCGCCAGCAGTCCTCCTGAGGCGGTTGAGACCCAGTACTTC. Amino acid sequence: CASSPPEAVETQYF.

The chain couples TRBV27 to TRBJ2-1; TRBD2 aligns across 8 bases. This CDR3 is built from 15 residues. The J segment lost 2 bases and the V segment lost 5 bases, leaving 5 bases of the junction unmatched. Germline-derived CDR1 and CDR2 are MNHEY and SMNVEV (reference sequence). The CDR3 spells CASSTGGGAYNEQFF. The DNA for the CDR3 is TGTGCCAGCAGTACCGGGGGGGGAGCCTACAATGAGCAGTTCTTC.

The J gene is TRBJ1-1, the V gene TRBV7-9, with 8 bases matching TRBD1. The ends lost 4 bases at V and 7 bases at J; junction bases unmatched: 11. The CDR3 loop spans 15 amino acids. Germline CDR1 is SEHNR and CDR2 is FQNEAQ (reference sequence). Written as DNA, the CDR3 is TGTGCCAGCAGCTCCGTAGTCGCAGGGACAGGTGAAGCTTTCTTT. This sequence encodes CASSSVVAGTGEAFF.

The chain combines TRBV27 with TRBJ2-1, with 8 bases fitting TRBD2. Germline-derived CDR1 and CDR2 are MNHEY and SMNVEV (reference sequence). After removal of 6 bases from V and 4 bases from J, the junction contained 11 bases not matched to a gene. The length of the CDR3 is 16 residues. The CDR3 DNA reads TGTGCCAGCAGCTCCGCCGGGGTAGCGGGGTACAATGAGCAGTTCTTC. It yields the protein CASSSAGVAGYNEQFF.

As DNA, the CDR3 is TGTGCCAGTAGTATGTCCGGGACAGGGGGACCACACCAAATCCAAGAGACCCAGTACTTC. It encodes CASSMSGTGGPHQIQETQYF. The chain uses TRBV19 and TRBJ2-5; 11 bases align to TRBD1. The length of the CDR3 is 20 residues. The germline gives CDR1 LNHDA, CDR2 SQIVND (reference sequence). Trimming cost V 3 bases and J 1 base; bases outside gene matches: 16.

The chain couples TRBV28 to TRBJ2-7; weak D call: TRBD1 (5 bases). Germline V gives CDR1 MDHEN, CDR2 SYDVKM. Trimming shortened V by 3 bases and J by 2 bases, and 8 bases separated the two germline ends. The CDR3 runs to 13 residues. This CDR3 reads CASSLTEAYEQYF. DNA for the CDR3: TGTGCCAGCAGTTTGACAGAAGCCTACGAGCAGTACTTC. Full variable domain (rest looked up from reference TRBV28 and TRBJ2-7): DVKVTQSSRYLVKRTGEKVFLECVQDMDHENMFWYRQDPGLGLRLIYFSYDVKMKEKGDIPEGYSVSREKKERFSLILESASTNQTSMYLCASSLTEAYEQYFGPGTRLTVT.

The rearrangement links TRBV28 to TRBJ2-7; 11 positions agree with TRBD2. The CDR3 is made up of 13 amino acids. Germline V gene sequence: CDR1 MDHEN, CDR2 SYDVKM. The ends lost 9 bases at V and 4 bases at J; junction bases unmatched: 5. Here the CDR3 DNA reads TGTGCCAGTTTACTAGCGGGAGCGTACGAGCAGTACTTC. Protein: CASLLAGAYEQYF.

The chain combines TRBV28 with TRBJ1-4; D is possibly TRBD1 (5 bases). The V end was cut by 2 bases, the J end by 4 bases, with 11 bases between. This CDR3 contains 15 residues. Germline CDR1 and CDR2: MDHEN and SYDVKM. As DNA, the CDR3 is TGTGCCAGCAGTTTAGGGAGGGGCTTTAATGAAAAACTGTTTTTT. Translation gives CASSLGRGFNEKLFF. The entire variable domain, with the rest obtained from reference TRBV28 and TRBJ1-4, is as follows: DVKVTQSSRYLVKRTGEKVFLECVQDMDHENMFWYRQDPGLGLRLIYFSYDVKMKEKGDIPEGYSVSREKKERFSLILESASTNQTSMYLCASSLGRGFNEKLFFGSGTQLSVL.

The DNA of the CDR3 is TGTGCCAGCAGCCCCATCGTTGGAGGGACCTTGCATGGCTACACCTTC. Its translation is CASSPIVGGTLHGYTF. The chain joins TRBV7-7 to TRBJ1-2; D may be TRBD1 (5 bases). Germline V gene lookup returns CDR1 SSHAT and CDR2 FNYEAQ (reference sequence). The length of the CDR3 is 16 residues. V gave up 5 bases and J gave up 6 bases, with 22 bases separating them.

This chain uses TRBV15 with TRBJ1-1, with D uncertain. From germline, CDR1 is LNHNV and CDR2 YYDKDF (reference sequence). The CDR3 consists of 12 residues. Trimming pared 6 bases from V and 5 bases from J, leaving 10 bases between. The CDR3 loop reads CATRFSGTEAFF. The DNA of the CDR3 is TGTGCCACCAGATTTAGTGGGACTGAAGCTTTCTTT. Supplemented by reference TRBV15 and TRBJ1-1, the full variable domain reads DAMVIQNPRYQVTQFGKPVTLSCSQTLNHNVMYWYQQKSSQAPKLLFHYYDKDFNNEADTPDNFQSRRPNTSFCFLDIRSPGLGDTAMYLCATRFSGTEAFFGQGTRLTVV.

The chain links TRBV29-1 to TRBJ1-2; D is perhaps TRBD1 (5 bases). CDR3 length equals 20 residues. Germline V CDR1 and CDR2: SQVTM, ANQGSEA. The ends were cut back, 4 bases at V and 4 bases at J, with 34 bases in the middle. CDR3 amino acids: CSVAGPAWSGSEDGGYGYTF. The CDR3 nucleotides are TGCAGCGTTGCTGGTCCCGCCTGGTCCGGGTCAGAAGACGGGGGCTATGGCTACACCTTC.

CDR3 nucleotides: TGTGCCAGCATCACGCCCTCGGGGGCTAGCGGAATCCAACCCCACGAGCAGTACTTC. Translating it yields CASITPSGASGIQPHEQYF. The rearrangement links TRBV28 to TRBJ2-7, with D possibly being TRBD2 (7 bases). V was trimmed by 7 bases and J by 5 bases, leaving 33 bases between them. This CDR3 region has 19 residues. Germline CDR1 reads MDHEN; CDR2 reads SYDVKM.

This chain links TRBV13 with TRBJ1-1; TRBD1 matches 12 bases. Germline loops: CDR1 PRHDT, CDR2 FYEKMQ (reference sequence). The CDR3 sequence is 14 residues long. V dropped 5 bases and J dropped 11; count of bases not matched to a gene: 9. CDR3 coding DNA: TGTGCCAGCAGCCGTCCCGGGACAGGGGGCGATGCTTTCTTT. It yields the protein CASSRPGTGGDAFF.

The rearrangement joins TRBV2 to TRBJ2-7; D not certain. CDR1 and CDR2 from the germline V gene are SNHLY and FYNNEI. There are 14 residues in the CDR3. The V gene lost 6 bases and the J gene lost 7 bases, with 19 bases spanning the gap. The CDR3 spells CASRPNWEPQEQYF. CDR3 bases: TGTGCCAGCAGGCCCAATTGGGAACCTCAGGAGCAGTACTTC.

The CDR3 nucleotides read TGTGCCACCAGCAGCTTCGATCACACTGAAGCTTTCTTT. It translates to CATSSFDHTEAFF. The chain joins TRBV15 to TRBJ1-1; D is uncertain. This CDR3 has 13 residues. The V gene's germline CDR1 is LNHNV and CDR2 YYDKDF (reference sequence). Deletions cut 3 bases from V and 3 bases from J, with 8 bases between.

This rearrangement joins TRBV27 to TRBJ2-5; no reliable D call. The closer fit of TRBJ2-7 to the DNA end suggests the J call may be wrong. The germline V gene encodes CDR1 MNHEY and CDR2 SMNVEV (reference sequence). CDR3 length equals 13 residues. CDR3 sequence: CASSFGRAYEQYF. CDR3 DNA: TGTGCCAGCAGTTTTGGGCGAGCCTACGAGCAGTACTTC.

The chain joins TRBV5-8 to TRBJ1-2; D is uncertain. Germline V CDR1 and CDR2: SGHTS, YDEGEE. This CDR3 region has 13 residues. V was trimmed by 5 bases and J by 4 bases, leaving 12 bases between them. In DNA form, the CDR3 reads TGTGCCAGCAGTCCAGACGGAACCTATGGCTACACCTTC. This translates into CASSPDGTYGYTF.

This chain joins TRBV25-1 and TRBJ1-2; TRBD1 is a possible D gene (5 bases). Germline V gene sequence: CDR1 MGHDK, CDR2 SYGVNS. The ends were cut back, 4 bases at V and 4 bases at J, with 13 bases in the middle. This CDR3 contains 14 residues. The CDR3 region is CASSGPGGGYGYTF. The CDR3 region has the DNA TGTGCCAGCAGTGGCCCCGGGGGTGGCTATGGCTACACCTTC.

The chain employs TRBV4-1 and TRBJ1-2; 10 bases match TRBD1. V lost 2 bases and J lost 6; bases outside the gene matches: 9. Per the germline V gene, CDR1 is MGHRA and CDR2 is YSYEKL. The CDR3 is 16 amino acids. CDR3 sequence reads: CASSQKGGQGFNGYTF. As DNA, the CDR3 is TGCGCCAGCAGCCAAAAAGGGGGACAGGGGTTTAATGGCTACACCTTC.

The J gene is TRBJ1-4, the V gene TRBV4-1; tentative D call: TRBD1 (6 bases). Trimming took 3 bases from V and 4 from J, leaving 12 bases between them. The CDR3 totals 15 residues. CDR1 and CDR2 from the germline V gene are MGHRA and YSYEKL. CDR3: CASSQRDTSNEKLFF. The CDR3, as DNA: TGCGCCAGCAGCCAGCGGGACACTAGTAATGAAAAACTGTTTTTT.

Of note for this clone: The same CDR3 also results from other DNA sequences found in this sample. The V and J genes are TRBV9 and TRBJ1-5; TRBD1 agrees at 10 bases. Germline CDR1 reads SGDLS; CDR2 reads YYNGEE. The CDR3 runs 13 residues. Trimming took 3 bases from V and 6 from J; bases not matched to a gene: 0. The DNA of the CDR3 is TGTGCCAGCAGCGGGACAGGGGGTCAGCCCCAGCATTTT. Translated, it gives CASSGTGGQPQHF.

The chain couples TRBV9 to TRBJ2-2; D ambiguous. This CDR3 region has 13 residues. Trimming shortened V by 4 bases and J by 6 bases, and 10 bases separated the two germline ends. The germline V gene encodes CDR1 SGDLS and CDR2 YYNGEE. The CDR3 is CASSPLISGELFF. CDR3 DNA: TGTGCCAGCAGCCCACTCATTTCCGGGGAGCTGTTTTTT.

A note on this clone: At one of its ends the junction is not consistent with the germline gene, which may arise from a read error. This rearrangement joins TRBV9 to TRBJ2-1; D remains unclear. The CDR3 totals 16 residues. CDR1 and CDR2 from the germline V gene are SGDLS and YYNGEE. In DNA, the CDR3 is TGTGCCAGCAGCGTAGTGGGCGTCGGCTCCTTCAATGAGCAGTTCTTC. Protein product: CASSVVGVGSFNEQFF.

This sequence joins TRBV19 and TRBJ1-5; TRBD1 agrees at 9 bases. Germline V gives CDR1 LNHDA, CDR2 SQIVND (reference sequence). J gave up 7 bases and V 8 bases, and 6 bases lay outside the gene matches. The CDR3 has 13 amino acids. The CDR3 region is CASGDRALQPQHF. CDR3 sequence (DNA): TGTGCCAGTGGGGACAGGGCACTACAGCCCCAGCATTTT.